These 29 T cell receptor beta chains share one sample of origin, sequenced in a study of patients and donors after allogeneic stem cell transplantation. TCRdb redid the calling of the RT-PCR reads with MiXCR, one entry per CDR3 protein. The table has some 960,000 distinct CDR3 sequences, over 15% seen once. The sample was blood, either unsorted or a sorted T cell fraction (not recorded which). Receptors originate from a human donor who was either an allogeneic HSCT recipient or a stem cell or donor lymphocyte infusion donor (not recorded which). It is not recorded whose cells these are; they may come from a transplant donor.

This clonotype has at least ten counts. This chain joins TRBV12-3 or TRBV12-4 and TRBJ2-1; maybe TRBD1 (6 bases). This CDR3 region has 14 residues. Between the trimmed V and J ends, which lost 3 bases and 4 bases, there was a span of 10 bases. The CDR3 loop is CASSFGRGYNEQFF. In DNA form, the CDR3 reads TGTGCCAGCAGTTTCGGCAGGGGTTACAATGAGCAGTTCTTC.

The J gene is TRBJ2-6, the V gene TRBV12-3 or TRBV12-4, with D maybe TRBD1 (6 bases). The CDR3 is made up of 16 amino acids. The V gene lost 3 bases and the J gene lost 4 bases, with 13 bases spanning the gap. The CDR3 coding sequence is TGTGCCAGCAGTTTTAGCAGGGGTTCAGGGGCCAACGTCCTGACTTTC. This encodes CASSFSRGSGANVLTF.

This clonotype showed up just a few times. The chain recombines TRBV30 with TRBJ1-2, with D hard to call. The ends were cut back, 5 bases at V and 4 bases at J, with 8 bases in the middle. Germline V gene lookup returns CDR1 GTSNPN and CDR2 SVGIG (reference sequence). This CDR3 has 11 residues. The CDR3 DNA reads as TGTGCCTGGGCCGTCAGCTATGGCTACACCTTC. Translation gives CAWAVSYGYTF.

The chain has TRBV7-2 and TRBJ2-7, with 12 bases identical to TRBD2. V trimming: 7 bases; J trimming: 0 bases; junction bases outside the gene matches: 4. Germline V CDR1 and CDR2: SGHTA, FQGNSA. CDR3 size: 15 residues. The CDR3 DNA reads TGTGCCAGCACAACTAGCGGGGGGAGCTCCTACGAGCAGTACTTC. Residues: CASTTSGGSSYEQYF.

The CDR3 DNA sequence: TGTGCCAGCAGCTCTCCTGGGACAGGTGAACTAAAAAGCTCCTACAATGAGCAGTTCTTC. It is translated as CASSSPGTGELKSSYNEQFF. The chain carries TRBV11-2 and TRBJ2-1, with 8 positions matching TRBD1. Germline V gene data show CDR1 as SGHAT and CDR2 as FQNNGV. The V and J ends lost 4 bases and 0 bases, in that order; junction bases with no gene match: 17. The CDR3 consists of 20 residues.

The chain has TRBV6-2 or TRBV6-3 and TRBJ2-6; D is undetermined. Germline CDR1 and CDR2: MNHEY and SVGEGT. The CDR3 contains 15 residues. Trimming cost V 0 bases and J 2 bases, with 5 bases left between them. The CDR3 spells CASSYSPAGANVLTF. Here the CDR3 DNA reads TGTGCCAGCAGTTACTCGCCTGCTGGGGCCAACGTCCTGACTTTC.

This clonotype was counted a few times. The J gene is TRBJ1-5, the V gene TRBV4-1; TRBD1 matches at 7 bases. Germline V gene lookup returns CDR1 MGHRA and CDR2 YSYEKL. This CDR3 region has 15 residues. V was pared by 2 bases and J by 2 bases, with 3 bases of the junction left unmatched. The CDR3 is CASSQPGGGNQPQHF. As DNA, the CDR3 is TGCGCCAGCAGCCAACCAGGGGGAGGCAATCAGCCCCAGCATTTT.

V is TRBV19 and J is TRBJ2-3; maybe TRBD2 (6 bases). The CDR3 has 14 amino acids. Trimming pared 6 bases from V and 2 bases from J, leaving 12 bases between. Germline CDR1 is LNHDA and CDR2 is SQIVND (reference sequence). The CDR3 protein is CASSAQRATDTQYF. The CDR3 nucleotides read TGTGCCAGTAGCGCCCAGCGGGCCACAGATACGCAGTATTTT.

The rearrangement links TRBV6-2 or TRBV6-3 to TRBJ2-7, with D possibly matching TRBD1 (6 bases). This CDR3 spans 16 amino acids. V shed 2 bases and J shed 0 bases, with 14 bases lying between them. Per the germline V gene, CDR1 is MNHEY and CDR2 is SVGEGT. In DNA form, the CDR3 reads TGTGCCAGCAGTTACACCCGGGACACTGACTCCTACGAGCAGTACTTC. The encoded protein is CASSYTRDTDSYEQYF.

This clonotype was observed a handful of times. Here the CDR3 reads CASSELRGNTIYF. CDR3 coding DNA: TGCGCCAGCAGCGAGCTTCGAGGAAACACCATATATTTT. The chain has TRBV5-1 and TRBJ1-3; D unclear. V was cut by 4 bases and J by 4 bases, with 9 bases left in between. The germline CDR1 and CDR2 sequences are SGHRS and YFSETQ. This CDR3 has 13 residues. The entire variable domain, with the rest obtained from reference TRBV5-1 and TRBJ1-3, is as follows: KAGVTQTPRYLIKTRGQQVTLSCSPISGHRSVSWYQQTPGQGLQFLFEYFSETQRNKGNFPGRFSGRQFSNSRSEMNVSTLELGDSALYLCASSELRGNTIYFGEGSWLTVV.

The J gene is TRBJ2-2, the V gene TRBV19; unclear D gene. The CDR3 has 15 residues. The ends were cut back, 3 bases at V and 2 bases at J, with 10 bases in the middle. The germline gives CDR1 LNHDA, CDR2 SQIVND (reference sequence). The DNA of the CDR3 is TGTGCCAGTAGTATCGCTAGTATCAACACCGGGGAGCTGTTTTTT. This encodes CASSIASINTGELFF.

The V gene is TRBV12-3 or TRBV12-4, the J gene TRBJ2-1; D uncertain. V gave up 3 bases and J gave up 0 bases, with 9 bases separating them. The CDR3 runs 15 residues. The CDR3 DNA is TGTGCCAGCAGTTTTGGGATTATCTCCTACAATGAGCAGTTCTTC. This translates into CASSFGIISYNEQFF.

This clonotype has a handful of counts. The V call is TRBV24-1, the J call TRBJ2-5; D might be TRBD2 (6 bases). V lost 4 bases and J lost 1, with 6 bases in between. Germline-derived CDR1 and CDR2 are KGHDR and SFDVKD. This CDR3 has 13 amino acids. The CDR3 is CATSETSQETQYF. The CDR3 region has the DNA TGTGCCACCAGTGAGACTAGCCAAGAGACCCAGTACTTC.

The chain joins TRBV2 to TRBJ2-1, with TRBD1 identical over 7 bases. Germline-derived CDR1 and CDR2 are SNHLY and FYNNEI. V lost 3 bases to trimming and J lost 4 bases; unmatched junction nucleotides: 6. This CDR3 region has 15 residues. CDR3 loop: CASSEGRGIYNEQFF. The CDR3 coding sequence is TGTGCCAGCAGTGAGGGCAGGGGGATATACAATGAGCAGTTCTTC.

This clonotype occurred many times. The chain joins TRBV7-2 to TRBJ2-3; D remains unclear. Germline-derived CDR1 and CDR2 are SGHTA and FQGNSA. V was shortened by 2 bases and J by 0 bases, with 15 bases between the two germline ends. This CDR3 region has 17 residues. CDR3 sequence reads: CASSLTYRGSSTDTQYF. The CDR3, as DNA: TGTGCCAGCAGCTTAACTTACAGAGGATCTAGCACAGATACGCAGTATTTT.

This rearrangement joins TRBV28 to TRBJ1-2, with D possibly TRBD1 on 6 matching bases. The germline CDR1 and CDR2 sequences are MDHEN and SYDVKM. The CDR3 is 12 residues long. V lost 6 bases, J lost 13 bases, and 18 bases lay in between. The CDR3 DNA follows: TGTGCCAGCAGATCCCGCGTACAGGGTGGCACCTTC. Protein sequence: CASRSRVQGGTF.

This clonotype was counted only a few times. The V call is TRBV7-9, the J call TRBJ1-6, with 8 bases aligning to TRBD1. Germline CDR1 reads SEHNR; CDR2 reads FQNEAQ (reference sequence). This CDR3 spans 14 amino acids. Trimming removed 5 bases from V and 9 bases from J; junction bases left unmatched: 6. The CDR3: CASSMTGVGSPLHF. CDR3 DNA: TGTGCCAGCAGCATGACAGGGGTAGGTTCACCCCTCCACTTT.

This clonotype was counted only a few times. The chain recombines TRBV12-3 or TRBV12-4 with TRBJ2-3; D possibly corresponds to TRBD2 (6 bases). V lost 6 bases and J 2 bases, leaving 21 bases between the germline ends. This CDR3 region has 17 residues. The DNA for the CDR3 is TGTGCCAGCAGCTCCACTCGGGCGGGGCTAACCACAGATACGCAGTATTTT. This translates into CASSSTRAGLTTDTQYF.

This chain joins TRBV6-1 and TRBJ2-2; 8 bases agree with TRBD1. Germline assignment: CDR1 MNHNS and CDR2 SASEGT. The CDR3 length is 12 residues. The CDR3 sequence is CVGQGETGELFF. As DNA, the CDR3 is TGTGTCGGACAGGGAGAAACCGGGGAGCTGTTTTTT.

This clonotype has just a few counts. The chain's CDR3 is CSASRAGGLNEQFF. As DNA, the CDR3 is TGCAGTGCTAGTAGGGCGGGGGGGCTGAATGAGCAGTTCTTC. The rearrangement links TRBV20-1 to TRBJ2-1; 9 nucleotides align to TRBD2. With 3 bases clipped from V and 7 bases from J, the junction kept 7 bases outside the gene matches. Germline CDR1 and CDR2: DFQATT and SNEGSKA (reference sequence). This CDR3 is built from 14 residues.

The chain employs TRBV20-1 and TRBJ1-2; no definite D call. The CDR3 has 9 amino acids. From germline, CDR1 is DFQATT and CDR2 SNEGSKA (reference sequence). Trimming took 3 bases from V and 8 from J, leaving 4 bases between them. The CDR3 loop is CSARSGYTF. The CDR3 DNA follows: TGCAGTGCTAGGTCCGGCTACACCTTC.

This clonotype appeared many times. The chain carries TRBV12-3 or TRBV12-4 and TRBJ1-5, with D unresolved. The V gene lost 5 bases and the J gene lost 4 bases, with 21 bases spanning the gap. There are 17 residues in the CDR3. The CDR3 nucleotides are TGTGCCAGCAGTGCCGCGACTCGGACGGGCTTGAATCAGCCCCAGCATTTT. Its translation is CASSAATRTGLNQPQHF.

This clonotype occurred a few times. This CDR3 reads CASSGGVYAGTDTQYF. DNA for the CDR3: TGTGCCAGCAGTGGGGGGGTGTACGCTGGCACAGATACGCAGTATTTT. The V and J genes are TRBV12-3 or TRBV12-4 and TRBJ2-3; 7 bases fit TRBD2. V shed 5 bases and J 1 base; nucleotides not matched to a gene: 9. This CDR3 has 16 amino acids.

The chain combines TRBV12-3 or TRBV12-4 with TRBJ1-5; 9 nucleotides agree with TRBD1. The CDR3 runs 15 residues. V was pared by 7 bases and J by 4 bases, with 8 bases of the junction left unmatched. This CDR3 is CASKGDRVRNQPQHF. The CDR3, as DNA: TGTGCCAGCAAAGGGGACAGGGTAAGGAATCAGCCCCAGCATTTT.

Only a few counts were recorded for this clonotype. V is TRBV20-1 and J is TRBJ2-2, with TRBD1 as a possible D gene (6 bases). V was cut by 1 base and J by 0 bases, with 12 bases left in between. CDR1 and CDR2 (germline): DFQATT, SNEGSKA (reference sequence). This CDR3 has 16 residues. Here the CDR3 reads CSARAGTPANTGELFF. The DNA of the CDR3 is TGCAGTGCTAGAGCGGGGACACCCGCGAACACCGGGGAGCTGTTTTTT.

CDR3 sequence (DNA): TGTGCCAGCAGCGAGAATAGCGCAGATACGCAGTATTTT. It encodes CASSENSADTQYF. The V call is TRBV9, the J call TRBJ2-3, with a tentative D call TRBD2 (5 bases). The CDR3 covers 13 residues. The germline V and J ends were trimmed by 3 bases and 4 bases, with 9 bases remaining between them. Germline CDR1 reads SGDLS; CDR2 reads YYNGEE.

Many counts were recorded for this clonotype. The V call is TRBV20-1, the J call TRBJ2-1; TRBD1 might be the D (6 bases). This CDR3 region has 17 residues. V gave up 0 bases and J gave up 0 bases, with 15 bases separating them. Germline values: CDR1 DFQATT, CDR2 SNEGSKA (reference sequence). The CDR3 DNA follows: TGCAGTGCTAGAGAAGTATCCGACAGGAGCTCCTACAATGAGCAGTTCTTC. It yields the protein CSAREVSDRSSYNEQFF.

The chain joins TRBV7-2 to TRBJ2-5; TRBD2 agrees at 14 bases. V lost 4 bases and J lost 5; bases outside the gene matches: 6. Per germline, CDR1 SGHTA and CDR2 FQGNSA. This CDR3 is 16 amino acids long. This CDR3 is CASSSRLAGGHETQYF. The CDR3 DNA is TGTGCCAGCAGCTCGAGACTAGCGGGGGGGCATGAGACCCAGTACTTC.

This clonotype was detected a few times. The chain is built from TRBV20-1 and TRBJ1-4; no definite D call. The CDR3 covers 13 residues. The V gene lost 6 bases and the J gene lost 7 bases, with 15 bases spanning the gap. In germline, CDR1 is DFQATT, CDR2 SNEGSKA (reference sequence). CDR3 residues: CSAARGYLEKLFF. CDR3 coding DNA: TGCAGTGCGGCGAGAGGGTATCTTGAAAAACTGTTTTTT.